This TCR beta chain was found in a study of sequential checkpoint blockade in melanoma. Background on the study: Arm A got nivolumab then ipilimumab; arm B the reverse, 1:1. Each arm's sequence ended with maintenance nivolumab.

Assay: immunoSEQ multiplex PCR; the TCRdb copy retains only in-frame clones and omits some. The sample has about 14,000 clones; around 70% are singletons. As for treatment: randomized to nivolumab then ipilimumab (arm A) or the reverse (arm B). Patients had received no earlier DNA-damaging chemotherapy. PBMC sorting kept live CD3+CD8+ cells without CD19 or CD56. This clone came up once. This CDR3 is built from 15 residues. Germline V CDR1 and CDR2: SGHTA, FQGNSA. Unmatched junction bases numbered 10, after V lost 5 bases and J lost 6 bases. This clonotype was sampled from a human donor with melanoma. Material: CD8+ T cells sorted from blood (inferred from file names), obtained from a patient given nivolumab and ipilimumab in sequence. The chain has TRBV7-2 and TRBJ2-1; 7 bases fit TRBD1. CDR3 in DNA: TGTGCCAGCAGCGGGAGTTGGGCAGGGGGCAATGAGCAGTTCTTC. Its protein product is CASSGSWAGGNEQFF.